A single sample is the source of the 24 T cell receptor beta chains below, sequenced in a study of cytomegalovirus exposure and HLA in healthy donors. The PCR used 60 Vbeta and 13 Jbeta primers. Measured with immunoSEQ multiplex PCR; TCRdb has only the in-frame clones, and not every one. The sample table includes roughly 190,000 clones. The sequencing sample was made of PBMCs. These receptors came from a man in his thirties or forties in good health and CMV-seronegative.

This chain joins TRBV29-1 and TRBJ2-7; TRBD1 matches at 7 bases. Germline loops: CDR1 SQVTM, CDR2 ANQGSEA. Germline trimming cut 4 bases from V and 0 bases from J; bases unmatched to any gene: 12. The CDR3 loop spans 16 amino acids. The CDR3: CSVVDTRDSYSYEQYF. CDR3 sequence (DNA): TGCAGCGTTGTGGATACGAGGGACAGCTACTCCTACGAGCAGTACTTC.

The genes are TRBV11-2 and TRBJ1-1; TRBD1 matches at 7 bases. This CDR3 is built from 15 residues. The V gene's germline CDR1 is SGHAT and CDR2 FQNNGV. J was trimmed by 0 bases and V by 1 base; bases with no gene match: 2. CDR3 in DNA: TGTGCCAGCAGCTTAGGACAGGGAGTGAACACTGAAGCTTTCTTT. This sequence encodes CASSLGQGVNTEAFF.

The chain couples TRBV27 to TRBJ1-1, with TRBD1 as a possible D gene (6 bases). CDR1 MNHEY and CDR2 SMNVEV come from the germline V gene (reference sequence). CDR3 length equals 14 residues. V shed 6 bases and J shed 1 base, with 12 bases lying between them. CDR3 DNA: TGTGCCAGCAGGGCAGGGGTAAAGAACACTGAAGCTTTCTTT. Residues: CASRAGVKNTEAFF.

The CDR3 DNA reads TGCGCCAGCAGCTTAACAGGCCTTGCCACCGGGGAGCTGTTTTTT. Its translation: CASSLTGLATGELFF. The V and J genes are TRBV5-1 and TRBJ2-2; D is possibly TRBD1 (5 bases). V was pared by 2 bases and J by 4 bases, with 12 bases between. This CDR3 contains 15 residues. Germline CDR1 SGHRS, CDR2 YFSETQ.

This chain connects TRBV5-4 to TRBJ2-3; 9 bases are shared with TRBD2. Germline V gene sequence: CDR1 SGHNT, CDR2 YYREEE (reference sequence). This CDR3 spans 14 amino acids. With V trimmed by 0 bases and J by 6 bases, 2 bases remained unmatched. The CDR3, as DNA: TGTGCCAGCAGCTTGGGCGGGGGGGCCGATACGCAGTATTTT. Protein sequence: CASSLGGGADTQYF.

Here the CDR3 DNA reads TGCGCCAGCAGCTCAACAGGGACCCTCTATAATTCACCCCTCCACTTT. Translating it yields CASSSTGTLYNSPLHF. The rearrangement joins TRBV5-1 to TRBJ1-6; a weak D match, TRBD1 (6 bases). Trimming pared 3 bases from V and 3 bases from J, leaving 13 bases between. CDR3 size: 16 residues. Germline CDR1 SGHRS, CDR2 YFSETQ.

J is TRBJ2-1 and V is TRBV5-1; 10 positions match TRBD1. Germline V CDR1 and CDR2: SGHRS, YFSETQ. CDR3 length equals 16 residues. J was trimmed by 3 bases and V by 0 bases; bases with no gene match: 3. The CDR3 here is CASSLDRDRGYNEQFF. CDR3 nucleotides: TGCGCCAGCAGCTTGGACCGGGACAGGGGCTACAATGAGCAGTTCTTC.

This chain connects TRBV27 to TRBJ2-7, with 8 bases that match TRBD1. The germline gives CDR1 MNHEY, CDR2 SMNVEV (reference sequence). Trimming cost V 5 bases and J 6 bases; bases outside gene matches: 12. The CDR3 loop spans 15 amino acids. CDR3: CASSRTGFLSFEQYF. CDR3 bases: TGTGCCAGCAGTCGGACAGGGTTCCTTAGTTTCGAGCAGTACTTC.

The rearrangement links TRBV14 to TRBJ1-3, with D unresolved. The CDR3 has 16 amino acids. V gave up 2 bases and J gave up 0 bases, with 11 bases separating them. CDR1 is SGHDN, CDR2 FVKESK, per germline. CDR3 in amino acids: CASSQRLHSSGNTIYF. CDR3 in DNA: TGTGCCAGCAGCCAACGTCTCCATAGCTCTGGAAACACCATATATTTT.

The chain employs TRBV4-3 and TRBJ2-1, with 7 bases identical to TRBD1. Trimming removed 0 bases from V and 1 base from J; junction bases left unmatched: 3. Germline CDR1 is LGHNA and CDR2 is YSLEER. The CDR3 loop spans 16 amino acids. The CDR3 nucleotides are TGCGCCAGCAGCCAAGACACCAGGGGGTCCTACAATGAGCAGTTCTTC. This encodes CASSQDTRGSYNEQFF.

The chain carries TRBV18 and TRBJ1-5, with a tentative D call TRBD1 (5 bases). The CDR3 has 14 amino acids. V lost 2 bases and J 1 base, leaving 6 bases between the germline ends. Looked up from germline, CDR1 is KGHSH and CDR2 is LQKENI. In nucleotides, the CDR3 is TGTGCCAGCTCACCAGGGGCGAGCAATCAGCCCCAGCATTTT. Residues: CASSPGASNQPQHF.

The rearrangement uses TRBV5-1 and TRBJ1-2; 7 bases fit TRBD1. Trimming removed 3 bases from V and 3 bases from J; junction bases left unmatched: 5. Per germline, CDR1 SGHRS and CDR2 YFSETQ. The CDR3 consists of 14 residues. The CDR3 DNA reads as TGCGCCAGCAGCTCTGGACAGGTCGACTATGGCTACACCTTC. It is translated as CASSSGQVDYGYTF.

The genes are TRBV6-1 and TRBJ1-1; D is undetermined. Trimming shortened V by 6 bases and J by 1 base, and 15 bases separated the two germline ends. This CDR3 has 15 residues. CDR1 is MNHNS and CDR2 is SASEGT in the germline V gene. CDR3 DNA sequence: TGTGCCAGCAGGACCGTTGGGCAGCCGAACACTGAAGCTTTCTTT. Its translation: CASRTVGQPNTEAFF.

This chain joins TRBV18 and TRBJ2-1; D may be TRBD2 (5 bases). The ends were cut back, 3 bases at V and 5 bases at J, with 17 bases in the middle. There are 16 residues in the CDR3. In germline, CDR1 is KGHSH, CDR2 LQKENI. Here the CDR3 reads CASSPLQAWGDNEQFF. The CDR3, as DNA: TGTGCCAGCTCACCCCTTCAGGCCTGGGGAGACAATGAGCAGTTCTTC.

The rearrangement uses TRBV6-6 and TRBJ2-7; 11 nucleotides align to TRBD2. The V and J ends lost 4 bases and 2 bases, in that order; junction bases with no gene match: 7. Germline V CDR1 and CDR2: MNHNY, SVGAGI (reference sequence). The CDR3 length is 16 residues. In DNA form, the CDR3 reads TGTGCCAGCAGTTTGACCGGGACTAGCGGAACCTACGAGCAGTACTTC. The encoded protein is CASSLTGTSGTYEQYF.

The chain uses TRBV7-5 and TRBJ1-3. TRBV7-5 is designated a pseudogene. The CDR3 runs 19 residues. CDR3 sequence: CVRSLGRRSSLPPGNTIYF. CDR3 nucleotide sequence: TGTGTCAGAAGCTTAGGCAGGAGGTCATCCTTACCCCCTGGAAACACCATATATTTT.

The chain employs TRBV5-4 and TRBJ2-7; TRBD2 aligns across 14 bases. Germline V gene data show CDR1 as SGHNT and CDR2 as YYREEE (reference sequence). The V gene end was trimmed by 4 bases and the J gene end by 3 bases; junction bases not matched to a gene: 9. CDR3 length: 17 amino acids. In nucleotides, the CDR3 is TGTGCCAGCAGCCTTGGACTAGCGGGAGGCCCTCTCTACGAGCAGTACTTC. Its translation: CASSLGLAGGPLYEQYF.

This chain uses TRBV6-1 with TRBJ1-5; D remains ambiguous. From germline, CDR1 is MNHNS and CDR2 SASEGT. Between the trimmed V and J ends, which lost 1 base and 6 bases, there was a span of 7 bases. CDR3 length: 13 residues. The CDR3, as DNA: TGTGCCAGCAGTGAAGAAAGAGGTCAGCCCCAGCATTTT. It specifies CASSEERGQPQHF.

V gene TRBV6-5 combines with J gene TRBJ1-1, with TRBD1 as a possible D gene (5 bases). Germline values: CDR1 MNHEY, CDR2 SVGAGI. Between the trimmed V and J ends, which lost 6 bases and 1 base, there was a span of 9 bases. CDR3 size: 13 residues. The CDR3 loop is CASRKTENTEAFF. In DNA, the CDR3 is TGTGCCAGCAGAAAGACAGAGAACACTGAAGCTTTCTTT.

The rearrangement joins TRBV2 to TRBJ1-2; TRBD1 agrees at 12 bases. This CDR3 has 17 residues. J was trimmed by 3 bases and V by 0 bases; bases with no gene match: 5. Germline CDR1 SNHLY, CDR2 FYNNEI. The CDR3 loop is CASSEAGTGGSYYGYTF. CDR3 sequence (DNA): TGTGCCAGCAGTGAAGCCGGGACAGGGGGCTCCTACTATGGCTACACCTTC.

This rearrangement joins TRBV28 to TRBJ1-5; TRBD1 matches 8 bases. Trimming took 5 bases from V and 5 from J; bases not matched to a gene: 8. Germline CDR1 is MDHEN and CDR2 is SYDVKM. The CDR3 is 15 amino acids. This CDR3 is CASSDDRGGDQPQHF. The CDR3 DNA reads as TGTGCCAGCAGTGATGACAGGGGTGGGGATCAGCCCCAGCATTTT.

The chain is built from TRBV19 and TRBJ2-3; possibly TRBD1 for D (5 bases). The CDR3 is made up of 12 amino acids. V was pared by 6 bases and J by 3 bases, with 7 bases between. Germline CDR1 reads LNHDA; CDR2 reads SQIVND (reference sequence). DNA of the CDR3: TGTGCCAGTAGCCAGGGAACAGATACGCAGTATTTT. Its translation is CASSQGTDTQYF.

The rearrangement joins TRBV28 to TRBJ1-2; TRBD1 agrees at 7 bases. Trimming cost V 3 bases and J 5 bases; bases outside gene matches: 6. The CDR3 totals 14 residues. The germline CDR1 and CDR2 sequences are MDHEN and SYDVKM. The CDR3 DNA reads as TGTGCCAGCAGTTTCTCGGACAGGACGTATGGCTACACCTTC. Its protein is CASSFSDRTYGYTF.

The chain recombines TRBV5-1 with TRBJ2-6; 10 bases fit TRBD2. Losses at the gene ends were 3 bases for V and 0 bases for J; bases not matched to a gene: 6. The CDR3 runs to 18 residues. Germline lookup yields CDR1 SGHRS and CDR2 YFSETQ. CDR3: CASSYGLAGDSGANVLTF. CDR3 coding DNA: TGCGCCAGCAGCTACGGTCTAGCGGGAGACTCTGGGGCCAACGTCCTGACTTTC.